This T cell receptor beta chain was captured in a study of T cells after yellow fever vaccination. Overall study findings and caveats: A small share of clonotypes appeared in both CD4 and CD8 compartments.

The CDR3 loop spans 15 amino acids. Trimming left V 6 bases short and J 9 bases short, with 21 bases between. CDR1 is SGHVS, CDR2 FNYEAQ, per germline. MiXCR, run by TCRdb on the 5' RACE reads, gives a single entry per CDR3 protein. In the table there are 80,000 to 100,000 distinct CDR3 sequences, almost 9% of which are singletons. The TCR was taken from a man between 18 and 29 years old who received the YFV17D yellow fever vaccine. V and J are TRBV7-6 and TRBJ2-1, with D possibly TRBD1 on 8 matching bases. Sequenced material: CD8+ T cells not binding an NS4B(214-222) dextramer, sorted from PBMCs, taken roughly 14 days after the first yellow fever vaccination. The CDR3 DNA is TGTGCCAGCAGACCCGACAGGGGAGGGTTGGCTGAGCAGTTCTTC. This encodes CASRPDRGGLAEQFF.